Listed below are T cell receptor beta chains from one sample, sequenced in a study of long-term antiretroviral therapy in people with HIV. Measured with immunoSEQ multiplex PCR; TCRdb has only the in-frame clones, and not every one. The sample holds tens of thousands of clones, about 88% seen once. The sample in question was unsorted PBMCs, obtained 0.6 years after starting antiretroviral therapy. The receptors come from a man in his 60s with HIV. The CDR3 runs from the conserved cysteine through the conserved F or W. The order of the fields is J gene, V gene, CDR3 length, D gene, clone size, CDR3 DNA, CDR3 protein. A D gene is named only where the DNA matches it firmly. Not all rows give a size; the values are once, few, many and, for expanded clones, a class.

>TRBJ1-6|TRBV4-1|12|TRBD1|-
TGCGCCAGCAGCCACTGGACAGGACCCCTCCACTTT
CASSHWTGPLHF
>TRBJ1-1|TRBV7-8|18|-|-
TGTGCCAGCAGCTTACCCAGGGTCGATATTCGGAGGGTCGCTGAAGCTTTCTTT
CASSLPRVDIRRVAEAFF
>TRBJ2-2|TRBV6-4|14|-|-
TGTGCCAGCAGTCCTATTAGCAACATCGGGGAGCTGTTTTTT
CASSPISNIGELFF
>TRBJ2-7|TRBV9|16|TRBD2|-
TGTGCCAGCAGCGTAGAGGGCGGGGGAGCTCTCTACGAGCAGTACTTC
CASSVEGGGALYEQYF
>TRBJ1-2|TRBV7-2|11|-|-
TGTGCCAGCCGCGGAAACTATGGCTACACCTTC
CASRGNYGYTF
>TRBJ1-2|TRBV7-9|13|-|-
TGTGCCAGCAGCTTCACCCTTAACTATGGCTACACCTTC
CASSFTLNYGYTF
>TRBJ1-4|TRBV6-1|14|-|few
TGTGCCAGCAGCCTCGGTTTCCCTGATCGGGGTCTGTTTTTT
CASSLGFPDRGLFF
>TRBJ1-3|TRBV6-6|16|-|-
TGTGCCAGCAGGCACCCCTCAGAATACTCTGGAAACACCATATATTTT
CASRHPSEYSGNTIYF
>TRBJ2-2|TRBV10-2|16|TRBD1|-
TGCGCCAGCAGTGAGTGGGGGACAGTTAAACCCGGGGAGCTGTTTTTT
CASSEWGTVKPGELFF
>TRBJ2-2|TRBV9|15|TRBD2|medium-sized
TGTGCCAGCAGCCCCTGGACTAGCGGTTCCGGGGAGCTGTTTTTT
CASSPWTSGSGELFF
>TRBJ2-3|TRBV27|14|-|-
TGTGCCAGCAGTTTAGCGGTTGTCGCAGATACGCAGTATTTT
CASSLAVVADTQYF
>TRBJ2-2|TRBV7-3|14|-|-
TGTGCCAGCAGCTTCCGGGGTGGCACCGGGGAGCTGTTTTTT
CASSFRGGTGELFF
>TRBJ2-5|TRBV7-2|17|TRBD2|-
TGTGCCAGCAGCTTAGGTGTAATAGCGGGGGGGCAGGGGACCCAGTACTTC
CASSLGVIAGGQGTQYF
>TRBJ2-1|TRBV5-4|16|TRBD2|-
TGTGCCAGCAGCTTTGGACTAGTGAGTTCCTACAATGAGCAGTTCTTC
CASSFGLVSSYNEQFF
>TRBJ1-5|TRBV7-9|13|-|-
TGTGCCAGCAGCCTGGACAGCAATCAGCCCCAGCATTTT
CASSLDSNQPQHF
>TRBJ2-2|TRBV9|16|TRBD2|-
TGTGCCAGCAGCGTAGGCCTAGCGGGACTCACCGGGGAGCTGTTTTTT
CASSVGLAGLTGELFF
>TRBJ1-6|TRBV7-9|15|TRBD1|few
TGTGCCAGCAGCTTAGGACAGGGGACAACGTTACCCCTCCACTTT
CASSLGQGTTLPLHF
>TRBJ2-1|TRBV4-2|16|TRBD2|-
TGTGCCAGCAGCCAATGGACTAGCGGGAACTACAATGAGCAGTTCTTC
CASSQWTSGNYNEQFF
>TRBJ2-3|TRBV19|13|-|-
TGTGCCACCCAGGGAGATAGCACAGATACGCAGTATTTT
CATQGDSTDTQYF
>TRBJ2-4|TRBV18|13|-|-
TGTGCCAGCTCACCGGACTCAAGGAGCATTCAGTACTTC
CASSPDSRSIQYF
>TRBJ2-7|TRBV5-1|12|-|-
TGCGCCAGCAGCTTGGACAGGGATCAGCAGTACTTC
CASSLDRDQQYF
>TRBJ2-5|TRBV11-3|13|-|-
TGTGCCAGCAGCTTAGGAGGCGAAGAGACCCAGTACTTC
CASSLGGEETQYF
>TRBJ2-7|TRBV10-1|16|-|-
TGCGCCAGCAGTGAGGTGCGGGACGGAAGCTCCTACGAGCAGTACTTC
CASSEVRDGSSYEQYF
>TRBJ1-5|TRBV5-1|17|TRBD1|-
TGCGCCAGCAGCGCCGGGACAGGGGATATTGGCAATCAGCCCCAGCATTTT
CASSAGTGDIGNQPQHF
>TRBJ2-5|TRBV5-5|18|TRBD2|-
TGTGCCAGCGGCGTCCTATTGTCCCTCACGGGGGGCCAAGAGACCCAGTACTTC
CASGVLLSLTGGQETQYF
>TRBJ1-1|TRBV4-1|16|-|-
TGCGCCAGCAGCCAAGACAGGGGAAACAGGAACACTGAAGCTTTCTTT
CASSQDRGNRNTEAFF
>TRBJ1-1|TRBV2|14|-|-
TGTGCCAGCAGTGACCGGACGGGGAACACTGAAGCTTTCTTT
CASSDRTGNTEAFF
>TRBJ1-3|TRBV7-6|14|-|-
TGTGCCAGCAGCCTTACAGGGAACGGAAACACCATATATTTT
CASSLTGNGNTIYF
>TRBJ2-3|TRBV5-4|14|-|once
TGTGCCAGCAGCTTAAAAGACAGCACAGATACGCAGTATTTT
CASSLKDSTDTQYF
>TRBJ1-4|TRBV5-1|16|-|-
TGCGCCAGCAGCATGCGACAGGTGGCAACTAATGAAAAACTGTTTTTT
CASSMRQVATNEKLFF
>TRBJ2-7|TRBV19|12|-|-
TGTGCCAGTAGTACCTTCCAGGGGGAGCAGTACTTC
CASSTFQGEQYF
>TRBJ1-2|TRBV4-1|15|-|-
TGCGCCAGCAGTCAGCCGAAACCCAGGGCGTTTGGCTACACCTTC
CASSQPKPRAFGYTF
>TRBJ2-7|TRBV7-9|16|TRBD1|-
TGTGCCAGCAGCCAACGGCACCGGGACAGGGGCTACGAGCAGTACTTC
CASSQRHRDRGYEQYF
>TRBJ2-3|TRBV28|13|-|-
TGTGCCAGCAGTCCCAGCCCCGTTTGGGCGCAGTATTTT
CASSPSPVWAQYF
>TRBJ2-7|TRBV7-2|12|-|-
TGTGCCAGCAGCTTAGTGTGGTACGAGCAGTACTTC
CASSLVWYEQYF
>TRBJ1-2|TRBV6-1|15|TRBD1|-
TGTGCCAGCAGTGAAGGAGACAGGGAGCTTGTAGGCTACACCTTC
CASSEGDRELVGYTF
>TRBJ2-7|TRBV18|15|-|few
TGTGCCAGCTCGCCAGGGCCGGGATACCCCTACGAGCAGTACTTC
CASSPGPGYPYEQYF
>TRBJ1-2|TRBV29-1|13|TRBD1|-
TGCAGTACAGGGGCGTGGGAAGGGTATGGCTACACCTTC
CSTGAWEGYGYTF
>TRBJ2-5|TRBV5-1|14|-|-
TGCGCCAGCAGCTTAGGGGACACTCAAGAGACCCAGTACTTC
CASSLGDTQETQYF
>TRBJ1-1|TRBV11-1|13|-|-
TGTGCCAGCAGCTTAGGGAGAGACACTGAAGCTTTCTTT
CASSLGRDTEAFF
>TRBJ1-3|TRBV30|17|TRBD1|-
TGTGCCCACTCCCGGACAGGGGGCCCAAGGTCGGGAAACACCATATATTTT
CAHSRTGGPRSGNTIYF
>TRBJ2-2|TRBV5-1|13|-|-
TGCGCCAGCAGCTTGACGTGGACCGGGGAGCTGTTTTTT
CASSLTWTGELFF
>TRBJ2-7|TRBV12-5|18|-|-
TGTGCTAGTGGTTTGGTACAAGGCGGGCCAGGGGCTCTCTACGAGCAGTACTTC
CASGLVQGGPGALYEQYF
>TRBJ2-1|TRBV5-6|15|-|-
TGTGCCAGCAGCTTAGCGGCTCTCTCCTACAATGAGCAGTTCTTC
CASSLAALSYNEQFF
>TRBJ2-5|TRBV5-6|13|-|-
TGTGCCAGCCTGGACAGTCTCCAAGAGACCCAGTACTTC
CASLDSLQETQYF
>TRBJ2-7|TRBV6-1|14|TRBD1|-
TGTGCCAGCGCGGAGACAGGGCGACGCTACGAGCAGTACTTC
CASAETGRRYEQYF
>TRBJ2-7|TRBV14|14|-|-
TGTGCCAGCAGCCAGGGGTGGGGGATTTACGAGCAGTACTTC
CASSQGWGIYEQYF
>TRBJ1-2|TRBV5-1|14|TRBD1|-
TGCGCCAGCAGCTTGGCACAGGGGGGATATGGCTACACCTTC
CASSLAQGGYGYTF
>TRBJ2-1|TRBV29-1|13|-|few
TGCAGCGTTCACCGTAGCGGAGGGGATGAGCAGTTCTTC
CSVHRSGGDEQFF
>TRBJ2-7|TRBV15|11|-|-
TGTGCCACCGGGGATGACTACGAGCAGTACTTC
CATGDDYEQYF
>TRBJ2-1|TRBV25-1|15|TRBD2|-
TGTGCCAGCAGTGACAGCGGGAGGGCCTACAATGAGCAGTTCTTC
CASSDSGRAYNEQFF
>TRBJ2-3|TRBV2|15|-|once
TGTGCCAGCCAGAACCCATCTGGCCGCACAGATACGCAGTATTTT
CASQNPSGRTDTQYF